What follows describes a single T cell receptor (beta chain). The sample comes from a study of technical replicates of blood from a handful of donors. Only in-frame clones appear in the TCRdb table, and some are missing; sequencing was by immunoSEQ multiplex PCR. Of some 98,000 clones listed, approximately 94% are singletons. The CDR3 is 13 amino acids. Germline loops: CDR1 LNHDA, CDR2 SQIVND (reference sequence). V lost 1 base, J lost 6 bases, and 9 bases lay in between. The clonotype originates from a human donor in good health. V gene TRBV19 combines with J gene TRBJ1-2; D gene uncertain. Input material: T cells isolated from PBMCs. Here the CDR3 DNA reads TGTGCCAGTAGTATAGTGCGTCAGGATGGCTACACCTTC. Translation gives CASSIVRQDGYTF.